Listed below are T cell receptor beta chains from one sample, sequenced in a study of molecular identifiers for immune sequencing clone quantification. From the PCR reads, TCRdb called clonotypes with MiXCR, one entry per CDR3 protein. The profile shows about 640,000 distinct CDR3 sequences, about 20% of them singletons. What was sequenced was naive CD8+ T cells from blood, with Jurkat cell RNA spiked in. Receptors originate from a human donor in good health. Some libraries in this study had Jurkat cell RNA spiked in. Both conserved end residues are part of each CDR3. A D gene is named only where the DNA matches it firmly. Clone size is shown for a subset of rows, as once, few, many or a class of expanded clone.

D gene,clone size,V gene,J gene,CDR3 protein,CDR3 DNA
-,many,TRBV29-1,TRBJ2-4,CSVVALAKNIQYF,TGCAGCGTTGTGGCCCTAGCCAAAAACATTCAGTACTTC
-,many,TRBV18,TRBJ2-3,CASSPEEKPPFADTQYF,TGTGCCAGCTCACCAGAGGAGAAGCCCCCCTTCGCAGATACGCAGTATTTT
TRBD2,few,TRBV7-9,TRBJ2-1,CASSLFAGGPNEQFF,TGTGCCAGCAGCTTATTCGCGGGGGGGCCCAATGAGCAGTTCTTC
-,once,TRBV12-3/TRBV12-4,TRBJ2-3,CASSLLPSTDMQYF,TGTGCCAGCAGTTTGTTGCCTAGCACAGATATGCAGTATTTT
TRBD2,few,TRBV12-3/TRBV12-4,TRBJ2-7,CASSLPGSGQEQYF,TGTGCCAGCAGCCTCCCCGGTAGCGGGCAAGAGCAGTACTTC
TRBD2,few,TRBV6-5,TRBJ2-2,CASSKSHYRAGGDTGELFF,TGTGCCAGCAGCAAATCCCACTATAGGGCGGGAGGGGACACCGGGGAGCTGTTTTTT
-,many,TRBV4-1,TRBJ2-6,CASSQDPGISGANVLTF,TGCGCCAGCAGCCAAGATCCAGGGATCTCTGGGGCCAACGTCCTGACTTTC
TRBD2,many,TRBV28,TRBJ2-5,CASSPRLAGVQQETQYF,TGTGCCAGCAGTCCCCGTCTAGCGGGAGTGCAACAAGAGACCCAGTACTTC
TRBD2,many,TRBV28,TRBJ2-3,CASSGLALTDTQYF,TGTGCCAGCAGCGGACTAGCTCTAACAGATACGCAGTATTTT
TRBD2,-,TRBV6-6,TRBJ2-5,CASSYEGGGEETQYF,TGTGCCAGCAGTTACGAGGGCGGGGGGGAAGAGACCCAGTACTTC
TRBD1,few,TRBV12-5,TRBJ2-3,CASGLPAPGQGAGWGTQYF,TGTGCTAGTGGTTTGCCCGCGCCGGGACAGGGGGCGGGTTGGGGTACGCAGTATTTT
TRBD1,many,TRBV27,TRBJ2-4,CASSWTGAKNIQYF,TGTGCCAGCAGCTGGACAGGTGCCAAAAACATTCAGTACTTC
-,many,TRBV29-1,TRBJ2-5,CSVEWNSPYEETQYF,TGCAGCGTTGAATGGAATTCCCCCTACGAAGAGACCCAGTACTTC
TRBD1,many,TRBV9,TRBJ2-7,CASSVEDRGVYEQYF,TGTGCCAGCAGCGTAGAAGACAGGGGGGTATACGAGCAGTACTTC
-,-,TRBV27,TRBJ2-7,CASSYGSYPYEQYF,TGTGCCAGCAGTTACGGGTCGTACCCCTACGAGCAGTACTTC
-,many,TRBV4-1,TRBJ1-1,CASSQDRSLVEAFF,TGCGCCAGCAGCCAAGATCGTTCCCTCGTTGAAGCTTTCTTT
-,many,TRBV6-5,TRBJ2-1,CASSYRAQNEQFF,TGTGCCAGCAGTTACAGGGCCCAGAATGAGCAGTTCTTC
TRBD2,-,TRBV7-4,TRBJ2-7,CASSSKTSGVYEQYF,TGTGCCAGCAGCTCCAAGACTAGCGGGGTCTACGAGCAGTACTTC
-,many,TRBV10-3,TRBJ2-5,CAISEEQVQEEAQYF,TGTGCCATCAGTGAGGAGCAAGTACAAGAGGAGGCCCAGTACTTC
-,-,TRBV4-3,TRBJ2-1,CASSVSITPNNEQFF,TGCGCCAGCAGTGTGTCCATCACCCCCAACAATGAGCAGTTCTTC
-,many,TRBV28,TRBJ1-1,CASSLNAGGAQGTEAFF,TGTGCCAGCAGTCTAAATGCTGGGGGGGCCCAGGGAACTGAAGCTTTCTTT
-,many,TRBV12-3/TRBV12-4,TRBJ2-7,CASSQWGAHDYEQYF,TGTGCCAGCAGTCAGTGGGGGGCTCATGACTACGAGCAGTACTTC
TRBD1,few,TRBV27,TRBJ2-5,CASRAGTGWVETQYF,TGTGCCAGCAGGGCTGGGACAGGTTGGGTTGAGACCCAGTACTTC
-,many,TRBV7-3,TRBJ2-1,CASSLTRVDEQFF,TGTGCCAGCAGCTTAACCAGGGTAGATGAGCAGTTCTTC
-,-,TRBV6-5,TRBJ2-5,CASSYQWILGETQYF,TGTGCCAGCAGTTACCAATGGATCCTCGGGGAGACCCAGTACTTC
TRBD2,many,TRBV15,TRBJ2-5,CATRVVGGQETQYF,TGTGCCACCAGAGTCGTGGGAGGGCAAGAGACCCAGTACTTC
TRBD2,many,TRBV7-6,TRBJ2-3,CASSLVYSGGTADTQYF,TGTGCCAGCAGCTTAGTCTATAGCGGGGGGACAGCAGATACGCAGTATTTT
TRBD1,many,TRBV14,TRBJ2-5,CASSQGDRSQETQYF,TGTGCCAGCAGCCAAGGGGACAGGAGCCAAGAGACCCAGTACTTC
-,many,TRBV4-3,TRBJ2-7,CASSPDRGGSSYEQYF,TGCGCCAGCAGCCCAGATCGCGGAGGGAGCTCCTACGAGCAGTACTTC
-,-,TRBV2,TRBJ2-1,CASRVGAPGNEQFF,TGTGCTAGCAGAGTGGGTGCCCCAGGCAATGAGCAGTTCTTC
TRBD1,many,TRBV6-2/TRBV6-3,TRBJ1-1,CASSWTGEGTEAFF,TGTGCCAGCAGCTGGACAGGGGAGGGCACTGAAGCTTTCTTT
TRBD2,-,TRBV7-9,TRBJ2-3,CVSGGFGGVPTDTQYF,TGTGTTAGCGGGGGCTTTGGGGGAGTTCCCACAGATACGCAGTATTTT
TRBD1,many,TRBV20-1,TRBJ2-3,CSAKTGFTDTQYF,TGCAGTGCTAAGACAGGGTTCACAGATACGCAGTATTTT
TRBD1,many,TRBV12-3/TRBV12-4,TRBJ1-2,CASSLDPNRGANYGYTF,TGTGCCAGCAGTTTAGACCCTAACAGGGGGGCTAACTATGGCTACACCTTC
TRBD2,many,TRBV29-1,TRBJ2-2,CSVDAGDTGELFF,TGCAGCGTTGATGCGGGGGACACCGGGGAGCTGTTTTTT
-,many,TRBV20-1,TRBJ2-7,CSANQHETKLPGPRSYEQYF,TGCAGTGCTAATCAGCACGAGACAAAACTACCGGGGCCCCGCTCCTACGAGCAGTACTTC
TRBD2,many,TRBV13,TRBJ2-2,CASSQLRPSGNTGELFF,TGTGCCAGCAGCCAACTCCGGCCTAGCGGGAACACCGGGGAGCTGTTTTTT
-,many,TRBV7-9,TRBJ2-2,CASTDSSTGELFF,TGTGCCAGCACCGACAGCTCCACCGGGGAGCTGTTTTTT
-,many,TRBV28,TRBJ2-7,CASNSRDTRSYEQYF,TGTGCCAGCAACAGCCGGGACACTCGCTCCTACGAGCAGTACTTC
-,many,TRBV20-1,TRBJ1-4,CSARDGSNEKLFF,TGCAGTGCTAGAGATGGGAGTAATGAAAAACTGTTTTTT
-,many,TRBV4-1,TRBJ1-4,CASSHLPQGQKLFF,TGCGCCAGCAGCCACCTTCCACAGGGACAAAAACTGTTTTTT
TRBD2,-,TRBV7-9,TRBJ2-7,CASSRTSDSYEQYF,TGTGCCAGCAGTCGGACTAGCGACTCCTACGAGCAGTACTTC
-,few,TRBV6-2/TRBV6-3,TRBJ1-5,CASSYSTVWGNQPQHF,TGTGCCAGCAGTTACTCGACCGTTTGGGGCAATCAGCCCCAGCATTTT
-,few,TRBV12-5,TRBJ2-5,CASAWTDQETQYF,TGTGCTAGTGCGTGGACAGATCAAGAGACCCAGTACTTC
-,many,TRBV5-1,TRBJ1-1,CASSFSPPGEEGNTEAFF,TGCGCCAGCAGCTTTAGTCCGCCAGGAGAAGAGGGGAACACTGAAGCTTTCTTT
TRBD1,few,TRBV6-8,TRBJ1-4,CASRPGGGGEKLFF,TGTGCCAGCAGACCAGGGGGGGGGGGCGAAAAACTGTTTTTT
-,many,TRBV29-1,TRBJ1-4,CSAQNSVYNEKLFF,TGCAGCGCGCAGAACAGTGTCTATAATGAAAAACTGTTTTTT
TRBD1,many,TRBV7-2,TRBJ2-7,CASSSGGQGWRPYEQYF,TGTGCCAGCAGCTCAGGGGGTCAGGGATGGAGGCCCTACGAGCAGTACTTC
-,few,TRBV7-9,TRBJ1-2,CASSWEAGLSYGYTF,TGTGCCAGCAGCTGGGAAGCTGGGCTGAGCTATGGCTACACCTTC
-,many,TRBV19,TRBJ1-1,CASSIAALTEAFF,TGTGCCAGTAGTATTGCGGCCCTCACTGAAGCTTTCTTT
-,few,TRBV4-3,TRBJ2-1,CASSQDSSGPSGDEQFF,TGCGCCAGCAGCCAAGATTCGAGCGGGCCATCCGGGGATGAGCAGTTCTTC
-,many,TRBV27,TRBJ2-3,CASTEVGFSDTQYF,TGTGCCAGCACCGAGGTTGGGTTTTCAGATACGCAGTATTTT
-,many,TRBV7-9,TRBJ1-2,CASSSVWTERGYTF,TGTGCCAGCAGCTCTGTTTGGACAGAAAGGGGCTACACCTTC
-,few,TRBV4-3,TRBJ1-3,CASSQDRDLRSGNTIYF,TGCGCCAGCAGCCAAGATAGGGACCTACGCTCTGGAAACACCATATATTTT